Listed here is a single TCR beta chain. Its target is not known. This entry is derived from a study of cytomegalovirus exposure and HLA in healthy donors. Study summary: Of roughly 400 genotyped donors, around 76% clustered with self-reported Caucasian donors.

Notes on the study in general: Both high specificity and high sensitivity reportedly marked the classifier's diagnosis of cytomegalovirus status.

The PCR made use of 60 Vbeta and 13 Jbeta primers. The assay was immunoSEQ multiplex PCR, and TCRdb's table has in-frame clones only and misses some. Here the sample spans 120,000 or so clones, 8.5% to 9% being singletons. The TCR sequence derives from a woman aged 40 to 50 in good health and CMV-seropositive. Sequencing was performed on PBMCs.

The CDR3 reads CASSRGQGSTDTQYF. CDR3 nucleotides: TGTGCCAGTAGTAGAGGACAGGGAAGCACAGATACGCAGTATTTT. The J gene is TRBJ2-3, the V gene TRBV19; TRBD1 agrees at 8 bases. The CDR3 totals 15 residues. Germline trimming cut 4 bases from V and 0 bases from J; bases unmatched to any gene: 3. Germline V CDR1 and CDR2: LNHDA, SQIVND (reference sequence).